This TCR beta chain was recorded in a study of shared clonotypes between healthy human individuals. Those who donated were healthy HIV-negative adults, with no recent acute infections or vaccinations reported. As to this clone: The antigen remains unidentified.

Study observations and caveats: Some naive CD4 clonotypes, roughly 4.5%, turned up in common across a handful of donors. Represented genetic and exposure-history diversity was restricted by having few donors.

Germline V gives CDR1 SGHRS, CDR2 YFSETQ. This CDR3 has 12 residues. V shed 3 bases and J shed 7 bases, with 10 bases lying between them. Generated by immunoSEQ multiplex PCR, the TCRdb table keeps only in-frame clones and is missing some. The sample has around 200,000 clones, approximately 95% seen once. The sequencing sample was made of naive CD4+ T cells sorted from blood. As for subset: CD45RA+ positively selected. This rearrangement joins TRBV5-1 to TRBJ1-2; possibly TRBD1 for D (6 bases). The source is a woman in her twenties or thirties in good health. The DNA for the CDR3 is TGCGCCAGCAGCTGGGACATGTTTGGCTACACCTTC. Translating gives CASSWDMFGYTF.